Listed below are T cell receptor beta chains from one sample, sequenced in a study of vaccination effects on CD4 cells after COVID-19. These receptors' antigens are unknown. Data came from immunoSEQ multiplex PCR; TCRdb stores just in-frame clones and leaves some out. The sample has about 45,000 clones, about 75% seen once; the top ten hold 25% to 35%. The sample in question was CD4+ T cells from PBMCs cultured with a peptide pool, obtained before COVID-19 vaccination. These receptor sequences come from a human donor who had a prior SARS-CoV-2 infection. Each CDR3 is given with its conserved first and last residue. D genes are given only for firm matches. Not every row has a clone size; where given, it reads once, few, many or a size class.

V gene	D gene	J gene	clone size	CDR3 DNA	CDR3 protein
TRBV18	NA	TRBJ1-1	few	TGTGCCAGCTCACTGCCTCGGGGCCTAGCAGGGAACACTGAAGCTTTCTTT	CASSLPRGLAGNTEAFF
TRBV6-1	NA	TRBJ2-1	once	TGTGCCAGCAGTGAATGGATAGCGAAGTTCTTC	CASSEWIAKFF
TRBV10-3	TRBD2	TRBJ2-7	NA	TGTGCCATCAGTGAGTCCGGGGGGGCACCCTACGAGCAGTACTTC	CAISESGGAPYEQYF
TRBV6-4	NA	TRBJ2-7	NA	TGTGCCAGCAGTTTAAGAGGGGCTTTTTTGTCCTACGAGCAGTACTTC	CASSLRGAFLSYEQYF
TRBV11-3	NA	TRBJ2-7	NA	TGTGCCAGCAGCCCTCGGTTCAGGGACTACGAGCAGTACTTC	CASSPRFRDYEQYF
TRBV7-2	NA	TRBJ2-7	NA	TGTGCCAGCAGCTTAGCGCCTAGCCCCTACGAGCAGTACTTC	CASSLAPSPYEQYF
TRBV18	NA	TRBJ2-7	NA	TGTGCCAGCTCACCCCGGACAAGTACCTACGAGCAGTACTTC	CASSPRTSTYEQYF
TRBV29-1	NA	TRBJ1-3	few	TGCAGCGTTGAAATTGCAGGGTCGAGAAACACCATATATTTT	CSVEIAGSRNTIYF
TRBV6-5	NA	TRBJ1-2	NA	TGTGCCAGCAGTTCCGGGCCGGGCTACACCTTC	CASSSGPGYTF
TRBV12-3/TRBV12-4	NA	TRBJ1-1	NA	TGTGCCAGCAGCCCTATTGGGGGTACTGAAGCTTTCTTT	CASSPIGGTEAFF
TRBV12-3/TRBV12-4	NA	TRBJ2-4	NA	TGTGCCAGCAGTGGGAACCCCAGAAACATTCAGTACTTC	CASSGNPRNIQYF
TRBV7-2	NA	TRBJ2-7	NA	TGTGCCAGCAGCTTAGTGCTAGGTGGTGAGCAGTACTTC	CASSLVLGGEQYF
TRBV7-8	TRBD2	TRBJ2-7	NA	TGTGCCAGCAGCCAAATTAGCGGGGGGGATACCTACGAGCAGTACTTC	CASSQISGGDTYEQYF
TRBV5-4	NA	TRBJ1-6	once	TGTGCCAGCAGCTACAGGGATCAGGGTACACCCCTCCACTTT	CASSYRDQGTPLHF
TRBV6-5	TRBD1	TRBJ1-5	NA	TGTGCCAGCAGGCCAACAGGGGATAGCAATCAGCCCCAGCATTTT	CASRPTGDSNQPQHF
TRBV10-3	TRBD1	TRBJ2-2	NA	TGTGCCATCAGGGCCACAGGGGGCACCGGGGAGCTGTTTTTT	CAIRATGGTGELFF
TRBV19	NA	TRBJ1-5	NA	TGTGCCAGTGCCGAGGGTTGGGGTTTCGACCAGCCCCAGCATTTT	CASAEGWGFDQPQHF
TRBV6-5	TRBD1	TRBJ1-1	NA	TGTGCCAGCAGTTCAGGACAGGGGGCTACTGAAGCTTTCTTT	CASSSGQGATEAFF
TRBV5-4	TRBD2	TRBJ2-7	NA	TGTGCCAGCAGCTTAGCGGGGATCACCTACGAGCAGTACTTC	CASSLAGITYEQYF
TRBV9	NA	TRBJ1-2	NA	TGTGCCAGCAGCGTAGCTGTTACTGGGGGTAGAGTTGGTGGCTACACCTTC	CASSVAVTGGRVGGYTF
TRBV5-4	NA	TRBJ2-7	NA	TGTGCCAGCAGCCCGGACTCAGTAGAGCAGTACTTC	CASSPDSVEQYF
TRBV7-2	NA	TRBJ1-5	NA	TGTGCCAGCAGCTTAGCGCAAGGGGCCAATCAGCCCCAGCATTTT	CASSLAQGANQPQHF
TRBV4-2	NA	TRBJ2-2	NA	TGTGCCAGCAGCCCACACAGGGGAGGCGGCACCGGGGAGCTGTTTTTT	CASSPHRGGGTGELFF
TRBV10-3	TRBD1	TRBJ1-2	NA	TGTGCCATCAGTGAGTCGGGACAGGCGACGGTTAACTATGGCTACACCTTC	CAISESGQATVNYGYTF
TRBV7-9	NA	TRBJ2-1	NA	TGTGCCAGCAGCTTATATGGCACCTTTGGTGGTGAGCAGTTCTTC	CASSLYGTFGGEQFF
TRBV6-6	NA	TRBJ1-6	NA	TGTGCCAGCAGTTACGTTGGGGGGCGCGATTCACCCCTCCACTTT	CASSYVGGRDSPLHF
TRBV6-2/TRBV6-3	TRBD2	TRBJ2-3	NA	TGTGCCAGCAGCCGCGATTCTAGCGGGGGGGAGAGCACAGATACGCAGTATTTT	CASSRDSSGGESTDTQYF
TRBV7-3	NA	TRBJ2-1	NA	TGTGCCAGCAGCACACAGGGAATGACGTACAATGAGCAGTTCTTC	CASSTQGMTYNEQFF
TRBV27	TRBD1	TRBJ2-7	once	TGTGCCAGCAGCCCCAGGAGGAGACAGGGAACATACGAGCAGTACTTC	CASSPRRRQGTYEQYF
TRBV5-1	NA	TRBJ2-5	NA	TGCGCCAGCAGCTGGGCGGCGGGGACCCAAGAGACCCAGTACTTC	CASSWAAGTQETQYF
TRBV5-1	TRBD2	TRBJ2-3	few	TGCGCCAGCAGCTCCGCCCTAGCGGGGTATAGGGCACAAGATACGCAGTATTTT	CASSSALAGYRAQDTQYF
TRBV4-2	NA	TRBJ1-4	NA	TGTGCCAGCAGCATTCTAGGGGGGGGCTCGGATGAAAAACTGTTTTTT	CASSILGGGSDEKLFF
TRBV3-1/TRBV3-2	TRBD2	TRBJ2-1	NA	TGTGCCAGCAGCCCGGGAGGGACTAGCGGGGGCCATGAGCAGTTCTTC	CASSPGGTSGGHEQFF
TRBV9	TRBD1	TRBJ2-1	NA	TGTGCCAGCAGCGCACGGGGGACAGGGGGCTACAATGAGCAGTTCTTC	CASSARGTGGYNEQFF
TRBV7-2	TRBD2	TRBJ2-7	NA	TGTGCCAGCAGCCTGAGCTCGGGGGGGTCCCCCTCTATTCTCGAGCAGTACTTC	CASSLSSGGSPSILEQYF
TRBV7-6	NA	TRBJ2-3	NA	TGTGCCAGCAGCTTACAGGGTAGCTTCACAGATACGCAGTATTTT	CASSLQGSFTDTQYF
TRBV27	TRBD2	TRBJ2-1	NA	TGTGCCAGCAGGAGGGGCGGGGGGAGCCCCTACAATGAGCAGTTCTTC	CASRRGGGSPYNEQFF
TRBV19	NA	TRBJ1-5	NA	TGTGCCAGTAGTCCCCGACAGGCAACGTCAGGACAGCCCCAGCATTTT	CASSPRQATSGQPQHF
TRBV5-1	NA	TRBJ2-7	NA	TGCGCCAGCAGCTTTACCCAAGGGGGGACCTACGAGCAGTACTTC	CASSFTQGGTYEQYF
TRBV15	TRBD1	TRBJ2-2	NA	TGTGCCACCAAACCTTTTCCGACAGGGCCCGGGGAGCTGTTTTTT	CATKPFPTGPGELFF
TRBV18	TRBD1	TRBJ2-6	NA	TGTGCCAGCTCACGAACCCGCCCCGGGACAGGCCACTCTGGGGCCAACGTCCTGACTTTC	CASSRTRPGTGHSGANVLTF
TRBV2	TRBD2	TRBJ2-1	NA	TGTGCCAGCAGTGCTATGAGCGGGAGTGGCAATGAGCAGTTCTTC	CASSAMSGSGNEQFF
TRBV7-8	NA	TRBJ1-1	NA	TGTGCCAGCAGCTCAAGCGGGGGGGGGAAAACTGAAGCTTTCTTT	CASSSSGGGKTEAFF
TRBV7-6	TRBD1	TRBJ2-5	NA	TGTGCCAGCAGCTCAAACAGGGGGCTGGGAAAGACCCAGTACTTC	CASSSNRGLGKTQYF
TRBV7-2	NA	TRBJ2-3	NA	TGTGCCAGCAGCTTAGCTCTCGGACTTCCATATACGCAGTATTTT	CASSLALGLPYTQYF
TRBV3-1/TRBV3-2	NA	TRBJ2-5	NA	TGTGCCAGCAGGCTGAAAGAGACCCAGTACTTC	CASRLKETQYF
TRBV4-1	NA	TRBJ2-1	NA	TGCGCCAGCAGCCAAACACTGGACCCGTTTTATACCTACAATGAGCAGTTCTTC	CASSQTLDPFYTYNEQFF
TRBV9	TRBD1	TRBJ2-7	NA	TGTGCCAGCAGCAGAGACAGGGCCTACGAGCAGTACTTC	CASSRDRAYEQYF
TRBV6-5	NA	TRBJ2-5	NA	TGTGCCAGCAGCTCAACCCAATACGGGACGGAGACCCAGTACTTC	CASSSTQYGTETQYF
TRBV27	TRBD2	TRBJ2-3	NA	TGTGCCAGCAGTTTCCTAGCGGGCAACACAGATACGCAGTATTTT	CASSFLAGNTDTQYF
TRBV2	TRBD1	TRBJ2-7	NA	TGTGCCAGCAGGCGGATAGGGGACAGGGGGGCATACGAGCAGTACTTC	CASRRIGDRGAYEQYF